The present entry profiles one T cell receptor (beta chain) with its context. Its cognate antigen is unknown. This record comes from a study of CD8 T cells in ankylosing spondylitis. TCRdb reprocessed the 5' RACE reads with MiXCR, giving one entry per CDR3 protein. The table shows about 750,000 distinct CDR3 sequences, with under 20% occurring only once. Study-level findings and limits: Apparently characteristic of ankylosing spondylitis blood was a TCR beta motif (about 8 highly homologous variants).

Germline values: CDR1 DFQATT, CDR2 SNEGSKA (reference sequence). V was shortened by 3 bases and J by 0 bases, with 12 bases between the two germline ends. CDR3 length: 16 amino acids. Sequencing was performed on blood, either unsorted or a sorted T cell fraction (not recorded which). V and J are TRBV20-1 and TRBJ2-6; no firm D call. This clonotype was sampled from a male donor with ankylosing spondylitis. The CDR3 is CSARFRSNSGANVLTF. The DNA of the CDR3 is TGCAGTGCTAGGTTTCGGTCCAACTCTGGGGCCAACGTCCTGACTTTC.